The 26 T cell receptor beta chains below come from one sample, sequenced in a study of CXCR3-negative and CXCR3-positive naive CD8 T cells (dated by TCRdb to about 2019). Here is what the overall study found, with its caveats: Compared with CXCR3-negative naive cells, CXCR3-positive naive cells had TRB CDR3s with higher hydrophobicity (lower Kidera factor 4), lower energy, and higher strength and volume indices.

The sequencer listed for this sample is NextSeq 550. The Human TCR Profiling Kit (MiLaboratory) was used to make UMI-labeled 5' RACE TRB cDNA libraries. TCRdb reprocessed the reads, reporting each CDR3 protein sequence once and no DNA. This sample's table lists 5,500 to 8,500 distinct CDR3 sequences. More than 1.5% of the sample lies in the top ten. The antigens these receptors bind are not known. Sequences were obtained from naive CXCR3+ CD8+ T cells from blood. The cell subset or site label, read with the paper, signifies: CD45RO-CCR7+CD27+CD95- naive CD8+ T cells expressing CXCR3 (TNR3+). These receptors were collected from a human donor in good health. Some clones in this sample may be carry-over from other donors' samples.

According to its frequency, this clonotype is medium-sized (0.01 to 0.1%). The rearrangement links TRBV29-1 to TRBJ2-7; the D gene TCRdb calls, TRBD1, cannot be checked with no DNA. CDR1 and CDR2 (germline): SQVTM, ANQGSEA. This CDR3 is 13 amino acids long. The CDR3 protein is CSVVPRGRYEQYF.

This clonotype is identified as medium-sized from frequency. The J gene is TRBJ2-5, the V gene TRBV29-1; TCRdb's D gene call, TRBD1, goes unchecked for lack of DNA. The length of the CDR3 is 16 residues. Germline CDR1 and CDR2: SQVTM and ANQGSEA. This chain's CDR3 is CSVLPIKQGWQETQYF.

CDR3 amino acids: CASRKGAGYQPRETQYF. The rearrangement links TRBV7-2 to TRBJ2-5; no DNA is available, so the TRBD1 call from TCRdb remains unchecked. CDR1 and CDR2 (germline): SGHTA, FQGNSA. The CDR3 loop spans 17 amino acids.

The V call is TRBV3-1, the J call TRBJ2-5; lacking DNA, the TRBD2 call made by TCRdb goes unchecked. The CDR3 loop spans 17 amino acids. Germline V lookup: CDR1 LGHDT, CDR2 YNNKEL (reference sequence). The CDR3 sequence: CASSQDTGTISEETQYF.

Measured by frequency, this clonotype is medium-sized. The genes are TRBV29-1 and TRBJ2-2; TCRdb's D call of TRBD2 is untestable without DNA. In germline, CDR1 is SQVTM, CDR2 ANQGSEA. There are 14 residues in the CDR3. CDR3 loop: CSVEDGLASGELFF.

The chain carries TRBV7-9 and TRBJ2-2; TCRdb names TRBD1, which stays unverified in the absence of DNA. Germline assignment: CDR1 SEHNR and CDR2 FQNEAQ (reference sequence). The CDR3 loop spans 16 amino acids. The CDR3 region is CASSFPPDPLTGELFF.

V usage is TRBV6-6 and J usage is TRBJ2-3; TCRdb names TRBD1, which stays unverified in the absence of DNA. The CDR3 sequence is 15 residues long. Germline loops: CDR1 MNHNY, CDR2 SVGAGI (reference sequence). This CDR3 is CASSSYRASTDTQYF.

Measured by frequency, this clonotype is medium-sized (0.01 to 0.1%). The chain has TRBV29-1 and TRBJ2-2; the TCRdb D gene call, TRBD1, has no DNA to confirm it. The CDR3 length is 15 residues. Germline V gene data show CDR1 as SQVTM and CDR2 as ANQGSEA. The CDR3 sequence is CSVEIRGMNTGELFF.

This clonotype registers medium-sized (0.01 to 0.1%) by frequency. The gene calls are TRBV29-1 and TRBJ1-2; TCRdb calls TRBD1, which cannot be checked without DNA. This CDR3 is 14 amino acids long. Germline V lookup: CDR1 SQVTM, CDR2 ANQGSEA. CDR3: CSVEGSRGNWGYTF.

The CDR3: CASRTGTAENNEQFF. V and J are TRBV5-1 and TRBJ2-1; TCRdb lists TRBD2, though no DNA is available to test this call. Germline loops: CDR1 SGHRS, CDR2 YFSETQ. This CDR3 region has 15 residues.

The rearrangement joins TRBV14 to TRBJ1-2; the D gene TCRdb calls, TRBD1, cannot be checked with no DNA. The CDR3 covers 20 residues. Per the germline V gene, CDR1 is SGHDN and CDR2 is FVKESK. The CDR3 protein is CASSQSIPRSPGLPDYGYTF.

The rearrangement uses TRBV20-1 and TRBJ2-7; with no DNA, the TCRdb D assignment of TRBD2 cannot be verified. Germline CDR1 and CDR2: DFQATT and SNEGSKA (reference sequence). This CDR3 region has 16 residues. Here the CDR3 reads CSATKVLTSGSYEQYF.

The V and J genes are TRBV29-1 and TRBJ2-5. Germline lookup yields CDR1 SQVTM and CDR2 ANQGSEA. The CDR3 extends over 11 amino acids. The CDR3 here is CSVEEYGTQYF.

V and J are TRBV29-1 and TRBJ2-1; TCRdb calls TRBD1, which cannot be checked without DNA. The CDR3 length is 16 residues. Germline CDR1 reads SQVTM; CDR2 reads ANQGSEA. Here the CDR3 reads CSVEGPLAGAYNEQFF.

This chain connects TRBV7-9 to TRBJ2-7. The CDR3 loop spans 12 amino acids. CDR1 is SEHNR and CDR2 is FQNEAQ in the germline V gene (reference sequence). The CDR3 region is CASSLGITEQYF.

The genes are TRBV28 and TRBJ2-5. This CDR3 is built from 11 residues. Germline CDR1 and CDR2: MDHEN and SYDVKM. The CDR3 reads CASSFVEAQYF.

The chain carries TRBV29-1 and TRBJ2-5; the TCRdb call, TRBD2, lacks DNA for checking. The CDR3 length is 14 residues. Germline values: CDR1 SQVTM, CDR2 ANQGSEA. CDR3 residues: CSVDGVEGLETQYF.

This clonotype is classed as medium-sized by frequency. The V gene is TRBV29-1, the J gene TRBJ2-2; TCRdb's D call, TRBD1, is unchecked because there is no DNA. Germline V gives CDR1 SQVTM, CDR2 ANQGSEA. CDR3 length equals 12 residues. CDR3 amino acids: CSGGTLTGELFF.

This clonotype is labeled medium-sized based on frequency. CDR3: CASSLARQENTGELFF. The chain employs TRBV12-3 or TRBV12-4 and TRBJ2-2; TCRdb lists TRBD1, though no DNA is available to test this call. The length of the CDR3 is 16 residues.

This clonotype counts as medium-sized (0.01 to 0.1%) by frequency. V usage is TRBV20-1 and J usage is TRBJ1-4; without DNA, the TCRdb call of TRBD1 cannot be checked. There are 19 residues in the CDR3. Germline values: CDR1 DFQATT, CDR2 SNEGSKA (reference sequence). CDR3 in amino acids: CSARDLYSPPGQSNEKLFF.

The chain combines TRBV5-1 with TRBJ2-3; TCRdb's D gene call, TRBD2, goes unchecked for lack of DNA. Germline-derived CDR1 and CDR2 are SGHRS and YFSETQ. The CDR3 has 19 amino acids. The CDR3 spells CASSLPWGLAGGATDTQYF.

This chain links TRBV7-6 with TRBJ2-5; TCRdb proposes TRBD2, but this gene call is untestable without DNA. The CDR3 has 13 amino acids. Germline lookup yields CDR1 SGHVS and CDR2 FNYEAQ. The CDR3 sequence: CASSPGGEETQYF.

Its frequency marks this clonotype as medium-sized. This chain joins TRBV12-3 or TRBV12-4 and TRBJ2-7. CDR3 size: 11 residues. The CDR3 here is CASSLTYEQYF.

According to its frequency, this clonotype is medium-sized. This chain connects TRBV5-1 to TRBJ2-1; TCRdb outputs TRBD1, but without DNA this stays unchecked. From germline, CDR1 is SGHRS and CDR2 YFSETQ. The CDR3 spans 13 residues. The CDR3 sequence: CASSLLGHDEQFF.

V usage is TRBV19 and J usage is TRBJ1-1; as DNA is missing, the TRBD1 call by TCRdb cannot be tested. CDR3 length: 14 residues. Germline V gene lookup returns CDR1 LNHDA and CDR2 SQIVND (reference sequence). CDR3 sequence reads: CASSMVGANTEAFF.

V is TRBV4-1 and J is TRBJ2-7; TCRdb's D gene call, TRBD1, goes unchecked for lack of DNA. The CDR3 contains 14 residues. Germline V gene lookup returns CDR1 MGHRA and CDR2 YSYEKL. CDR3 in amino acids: CASSQDRDAGEQYF.